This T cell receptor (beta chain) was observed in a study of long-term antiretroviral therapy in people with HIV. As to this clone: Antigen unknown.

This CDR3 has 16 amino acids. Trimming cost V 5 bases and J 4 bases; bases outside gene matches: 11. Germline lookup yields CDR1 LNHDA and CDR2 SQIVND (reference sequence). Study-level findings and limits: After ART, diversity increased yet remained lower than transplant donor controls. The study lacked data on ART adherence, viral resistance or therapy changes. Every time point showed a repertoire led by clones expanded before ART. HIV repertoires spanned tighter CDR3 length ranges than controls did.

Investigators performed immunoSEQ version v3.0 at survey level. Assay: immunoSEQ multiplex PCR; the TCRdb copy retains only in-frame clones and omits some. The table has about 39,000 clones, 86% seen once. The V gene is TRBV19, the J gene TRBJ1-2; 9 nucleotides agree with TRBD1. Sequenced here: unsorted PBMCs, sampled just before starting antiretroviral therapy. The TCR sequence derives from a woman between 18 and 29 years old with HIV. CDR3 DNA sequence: TGTGCCAGTAGTTCCCGGGACAGGGAGTGGGCCTATGGCTACACCTTC. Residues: CASSSRDREWAYGYTF.